The T cell receptor (beta chain) under discussion was sequenced for a study of radiotherapy plus CTLA-4 blockade in lung cancer. Study in general: Among patients, around 19% showed objective responses, and over 30% had disease control. Study conclusions and caveats: Dynamics of early blood T cell clones, together with interferon-beta, were reportedly the best predictors of response. Expansion in blood of tumor-derived TCR clones was seen after radiotherapy plus ipilimumab.

V gave up 3 bases and J gave up 0 bases; unmatched junction bases: 3. The CDR3 runs to 15 residues. CDR1 is KGHSH, CDR2 LQKENI, per germline. Enrolled patients, whose metastatic non-small-cell lung cancer was chemo-refractory, received focal radiation plus CTLA-4 blockade with ipilimumab. With regard to this clone: The antigen remains undetermined.

The data were produced by immunoSEQ multiplex PCR, yet TCRdb's version contains in-frame clones alone and is incomplete. The data contain some 66,000 clones, under 85% of them singletons. The sample in question was peripheral blood, obtained from a patient treated with radiotherapy plus ipilimumab. This receptor was obtained from a human donor with non-small cell lung cancer who had a partial response to radiotherapy plus ipilimumab. This chain uses TRBV18 with TRBJ2-7; TRBD2 matches 9 bases. CDR3 in DNA: TGTGCCAGCTCACCCGGGACTAGCTCCTCCTACGAGCAGTACTTC. Translation gives CASSPGTSSSYEQYF.